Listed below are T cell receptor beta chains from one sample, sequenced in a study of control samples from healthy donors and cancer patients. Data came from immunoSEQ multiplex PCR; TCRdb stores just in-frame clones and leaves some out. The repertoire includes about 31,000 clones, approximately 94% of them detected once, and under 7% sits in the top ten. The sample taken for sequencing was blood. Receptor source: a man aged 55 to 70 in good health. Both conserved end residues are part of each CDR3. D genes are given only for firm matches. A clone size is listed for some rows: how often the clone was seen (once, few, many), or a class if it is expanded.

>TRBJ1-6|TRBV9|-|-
TGTGCCAGCAGCGTAGGGTCCGTCGCAGGGTCACCCCTCCACTTT
CASSVGSVAGSPLHF
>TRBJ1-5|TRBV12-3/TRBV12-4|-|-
TGTGCCAGCAGTTTAGGGTCCAATCAGCCCCAGCATTTT
CASSLGSNQPQHF
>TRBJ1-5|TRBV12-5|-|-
TGTGCTAGTGGTTTTGGGGGGGGACAGCCCCAGCATTTT
CASGFGGGQPQHF
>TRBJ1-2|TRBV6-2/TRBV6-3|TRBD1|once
TGTGCCAGCAGTTACGAAACAGGGGGTTACGGCTACACCTTC
CASSYETGGYGYTF
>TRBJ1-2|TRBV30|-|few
TGTGCCTGGAGCCCCATGGGGGATGGCTACACCTTC
CAWSPMGDGYTF
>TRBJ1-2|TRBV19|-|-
TGTGCCAGTAGTCAACCGGGACGGTATGGCTACACCTTC
CASSQPGRYGYTF
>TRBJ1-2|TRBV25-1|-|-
TGTGCCAGCAGAGCTCCAGGGGTAGGCTATGGCTACACCTTC
CASRAPGVGYGYTF
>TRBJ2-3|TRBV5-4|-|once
TGTGCCAGCAGCCTGAGGGGGGCGCAAGATACGCAGTATTTT
CASSLRGAQDTQYF
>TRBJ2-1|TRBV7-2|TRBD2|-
TGTGCCAGCAGCTCTGATCGCGGGGGGGCCCTGGGGGAGCAGTTCTTC
CASSSDRGGALGEQFF
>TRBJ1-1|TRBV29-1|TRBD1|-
TGCAGCGCTTCGACAGGGATGAACACTGAAGCTTTCTTT
CSASTGMNTEAFF
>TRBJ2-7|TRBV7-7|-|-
TGTGCCAGCAGCTTAGCCCTAGCAGGGCCGTACGAGCAGTACTTC
CASSLALAGPYEQYF
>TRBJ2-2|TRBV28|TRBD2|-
TGTGCCAGCAGTTTTTTTAGCGGGGGGGTGTCCACCGGGGAGCTGTTTTTT
CASSFFSGGVSTGELFF
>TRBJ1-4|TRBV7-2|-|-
TGTGCCAGCAGCTTAGACGGGACACCTAATGAAAAACTGTTTTTT
CASSLDGTPNEKLFF
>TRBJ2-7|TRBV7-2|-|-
TGTGCCAGCAGCCTCATCCGCCAGGGTCCCTACGAGCAGTACTTC
CASSLIRQGPYEQYF
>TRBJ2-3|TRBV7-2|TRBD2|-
TGTGCCAGCAGCTTATACGGGGGGGCAACAGATACGCAGTATTTT
CASSLYGGATDTQYF
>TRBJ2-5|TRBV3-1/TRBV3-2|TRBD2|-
TGTGCCAGCGGGGCGGGGGGGAAAGAGACCCAGTACTTC
CASGAGGKETQYF
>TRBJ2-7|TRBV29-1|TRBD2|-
TGCAGCGTTGACTCCGGCGGGGGCTACGAGCAGTACTTC
CSVDSGGGYEQYF
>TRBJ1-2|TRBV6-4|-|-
TGTGCCAGCAGTGACTCGCGGGGGGGCTACACCTTC
CASSDSRGGYTF
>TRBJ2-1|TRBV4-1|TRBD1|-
TGCGCCAGCAAGGGACAGGACAATGAGCAGTTCTTC
CASKGQDNEQFF
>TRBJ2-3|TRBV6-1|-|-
TGTGCCAGCAGTGAATCAGTTGTCACAGATACGCAGTATTTT
CASSESVVTDTQYF
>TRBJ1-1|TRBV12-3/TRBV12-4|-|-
TGTGCCAGCAGTTTAGGGGGGGCCACTGAAGCTTTCTTT
CASSLGGATEAFF
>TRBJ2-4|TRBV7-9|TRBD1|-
TGTGCCAGCAGCCCCGGGACAGGGGGCAGAAACATTCAGTACTTC
CASSPGTGGRNIQYF
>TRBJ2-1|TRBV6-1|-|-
TGTGCCAGCAGTGAGTATCCGACGGGCTCCTACAATGAGCAGTTCTTC
CASSEYPTGSYNEQFF